What follows are 9 T cell receptor beta chains derived from one specimen sequenced in a study of cytomegalovirus exposure and HLA in healthy donors. TCRdb's table, derived via immunoSEQ multiplex PCR, lists solely in-frame clones and lacks some. The sample records fewer than 350,000 clones, roughly 90% being singletons. Sequencing was performed on PBMCs. These receptors originate from a young woman in good health and CMV-seronegative.

The sample holds a few counts of this clone. The chain carries TRBV2 and TRBJ2-5; TRBD1 matches at 7 bases. The trim removed 6 bases at V and 3 bases at J, leaving 4 bases unmatched. The germline V gene encodes CDR1 SNHLY and CDR2 FYNNEI. This CDR3 has 13 residues. The CDR3 is CASRRDREETQYF. The CDR3 DNA reads as TGTGCCAGCAGAAGGGACAGAGAAGAGACCCAGTACTTC.

The genes are TRBV6-5 and TRBJ2-3; TRBD2 aligns across 12 bases. V trimming: 6 bases; J trimming: 5 bases; junction bases outside the gene matches: 6. Germline CDR1 reads MNHEY; CDR2 reads SVGAGI. The length of the CDR3 is 15 residues. CDR3 nucleotides: TGTGCCAGCAGAAGACTAGCGGGAGAGGGAGATACGCAGTATTTT. It codes for CASRRLAGEGDTQYF.

The rearrangement joins TRBV9 to TRBJ1-1, with TRBD1 matching 12 bases. Germline CDR1 is SGDLS and CDR2 is YYNGEE. This CDR3 contains 15 residues. The J segment lost 7 bases and the V segment lost 3 bases, leaving 7 bases of the junction unmatched. This CDR3 reads CASSARDRGRGEAFF. In nucleotides, the CDR3 is TGTGCCAGCAGCGCTCGGGACAGGGGGCGGGGTGAAGCTTTCTTT.

The rearrangement joins TRBV10-3 to TRBJ1-4; D ambiguous. Germline lookup yields CDR1 ENHRY and CDR2 SYGVKD. This CDR3 comprises 13 residues. Trimming cost V 7 bases and J 6 bases, with 12 bases left between them. The CDR3 region is CAIKSGSDEKLFF. CDR3 DNA: TGTGCCATCAAGTCTGGTTCAGATGAAAAACTGTTTTTT.

This chain connects TRBV4-3 to TRBJ1-5, with D unresolved. The germline V gene encodes CDR1 LGHNA and CDR2 YSLEER. Trimming cost V 0 bases and J 1 base, with 19 bases left between them. The CDR3 has 19 amino acids. CDR3: CASSQDYEPPGGSNQPQHF. The CDR3 coding sequence is TGCGCCAGCAGCCAAGATTACGAGCCCCCTGGAGGAAGCAATCAGCCCCAGCATTTT.

This chain uses TRBV11-2 with TRBJ2-7; possibly TRBD2 for D (6 bases). There are 16 residues in the CDR3. Between the trimmed V and J ends, which lost 0 bases and 0 bases, there was a span of 12 bases. Germline lookup yields CDR1 SGHAT and CDR2 FQNNGV. The CDR3 nucleotides read TGTGCCAGCAGCTTAGAAATGGCGGGGAGCTCCTACGAGCAGTACTTC. Protein: CASSLEMAGSSYEQYF.

This chain uses TRBV7-2 with TRBJ2-1; TRBD2 matches at 8 bases. Germline values: CDR1 SGHTA, CDR2 FQGNSA. The CDR3 totals 15 residues. V trimming: 3 bases; J trimming: 5 bases; junction bases outside the gene matches: 6. CDR3 residues: CASSFRLAPNNEQFF. The CDR3 nucleotides read TGTGCCAGCAGCTTTAGACTAGCGCCAAACAATGAGCAGTTCTTC.

The rearrangement links TRBV19 to TRBJ2-7, with 8 bases that match TRBD1. Germline CDR1 LNHDA, CDR2 SQIVND (reference sequence). Trimming at V came to 5 bases and at J to 2 bases, leaving 5 bases not matched to a gene. The CDR3 has 14 amino acids. The CDR3 is CASSAQTGAYEQYF. The CDR3 DNA is TGTGCCAGTAGTGCCCAGACAGGGGCCTACGAGCAGTACTTC.

This clone was counted only a few times. This chain joins TRBV28 and TRBJ1-6; 7 bases match TRBD1. The V gene end was trimmed by 7 bases and the J gene end by 7 bases; junction bases not matched to a gene: 13. Germline lookup yields CDR1 MDHEN and CDR2 SYDVKM. There are 16 residues in the CDR3. CDR3 nucleotide sequence: TGTGCCAGCACTGTGGCCCACAGGGGCGAGAATTCACCCCTCCACTTT. This sequence encodes CASTVAHRGENSPLHF. Filled out from reference TRBV28 and TRBJ1-6, the complete variable domain reads DVKVTQSSRYLVKRTGEKVFLECVQDMDHENMFWYRQDPGLGLRLIYFSYDVKMKEKGDIPEGYSVSREKKERFSLILESASTNQTSMYLCASTVAHRGENSPLHFGNGTRLTVT.